These T cell receptor beta chains were read from a single sample in a study of OX40 agonist ivuxolimab in advanced cancers. Only in-frame clones appear in the TCRdb table, and some are missing; sequencing was by immunoSEQ multiplex PCR. The sample records roughly 74,000 clones, roughly 84% being singletons. The sample consisted of CD4+ or CD8+ T cells sorted from blood, taken in a trial of the OX40 agonist ivuxolimab. These TCRs come from an adult with an advanced solid tumor such as melanoma, head and neck, liver or kidney cancer. Both conserved end residues are part of each CDR3. A D gene is named only where the DNA matches it firmly. Expanded clones get a size class; other rows say once, few or many, or leave the size out.

j_gene: TRBJ2-5; d_gene: TRBD1; abundance: .; v_gene: TRBV9; CDR3nt: TGTGCCAGCAGCCCAAGACAGGGTGTGTGGGAGACCCAGTACTTC; CDR3aa: CASSPRQGVWETQYF
j_gene: TRBJ1-1; d_gene: TRBD1; abundance: .; v_gene: TRBV2; CDR3nt: TGTGCCAGCAGGCTGGCAACAGGGGGTTCCACTGAAGCTTTCTTT; CDR3aa: CASRLATGGSTEAFF
j_gene: TRBJ1-3; d_gene: .; abundance: .; v_gene: TRBV25-1; CDR3nt: TGTGCCAGCAGGGAAAGCTCTGGAAACACCATATATTTT; CDR3aa: CASRESSGNTIYF
j_gene: TRBJ2-7; d_gene: .; abundance: once; v_gene: TRBV15; CDR3nt: TGTGCCACCAGCAGAGAACGAACTTGGCAGGGGGGCAACGAGCAGTACTTC; CDR3aa: CATSRERTWQGGNEQYF
j_gene: TRBJ2-7; d_gene: .; abundance: .; v_gene: TRBV29-1; CDR3nt: TGCAGCGTTTCCCCGGGGCCCGAGTACGAGCAGTACTTC; CDR3aa: CSVSPGPEYEQYF
j_gene: TRBJ2-7; d_gene: .; abundance: .; v_gene: TRBV5-1; CDR3nt: TGCGCCAGCAGCTTGGCCGGGTTTGGCGTGAGAGAGCAGTACTTC; CDR3aa: CASSLAGFGVREQYF
j_gene: TRBJ1-2; d_gene: TRBD1; abundance: .; v_gene: TRBV25-1; CDR3nt: TGTGCCAGCAGTGAGGCAGGGGGAGCTAACTATGGCTACACCTTC; CDR3aa: CASSEAGGANYGYTF
j_gene: TRBJ2-7; d_gene: .; abundance: .; v_gene: TRBV7-2; CDR3nt: TGTGCCAGCAGCCCCGGGCCCGGCTACGAGCAGTACTTC; CDR3aa: CASSPGPGYEQYF
j_gene: TRBJ2-1; d_gene: .; abundance: .; v_gene: TRBV7-9; CDR3nt: TGTGCCAGCAGCGATAGCGCGTCCTACAATGAGCAGTTCTTC; CDR3aa: CASSDSASYNEQFF
j_gene: TRBJ1-1; d_gene: TRBD1; abundance: .; v_gene: TRBV18; CDR3nt: TGTGCCAGCTCACCCCGGGACAGGGTAATGTCGAACACTGAAGCTTTCTTT; CDR3aa: CASSPRDRVMSNTEAFF
j_gene: TRBJ2-1; d_gene: TRBD2; abundance: .; v_gene: TRBV7-3; CDR3nt: TGTGCCAGCAGCTTAGAGCGGGGGGCGCAGTTCTTC; CDR3aa: CASSLERGAQFF
j_gene: TRBJ1-1; d_gene: .; abundance: .; v_gene: TRBV2; CDR3nt: TGTGCCAGCAGGGACACCTACACTGAAGCTTTCTTT; CDR3aa: CASRDTYTEAFF
j_gene: TRBJ1-1; d_gene: .; abundance: once; v_gene: TRBV28; CDR3nt: TGTGCCAGTTTCGGGGGGTACACTGAAGCTTTCTTT; CDR3aa: CASFGGYTEAFF
j_gene: TRBJ2-3; d_gene: TRBD2; abundance: .; v_gene: TRBV5-6; CDR3nt: TGTGCCAGCAGCTCCCCCGGGACTAGCGGGAGGGGAAATACGCAGTATTTT; CDR3aa: CASSSPGTSGRGNTQYF
j_gene: TRBJ2-6; d_gene: .; abundance: .; v_gene: TRBV5-6; CDR3nt: TGTGCCAGCAGCCCGACGGGTGGCTCTGGGGCCAACGTCCTGACTTTC; CDR3aa: CASSPTGGSGANVLTF
j_gene: TRBJ2-7; d_gene: .; abundance: few; v_gene: TRBV28; CDR3nt: TGTGCCAGCAGGGAACGCTACGAGCAGTACTTC; CDR3aa: CASRERYEQYF
j_gene: TRBJ2-1; d_gene: .; abundance: .; v_gene: TRBV11-2; CDR3nt: TGTGCCAGCAGCTTAGCGGGGACCAGCTCCTACAATGAGCAGTTCTTC; CDR3aa: CASSLAGTSSYNEQFF
j_gene: TRBJ1-2; d_gene: TRBD1; abundance: once; v_gene: TRBV6-5; CDR3nt: TGTGCCAGCAGTTCCGACAGGGGTAACTATGGCTACACCTTC; CDR3aa: CASSSDRGNYGYTF
j_gene: TRBJ2-5; d_gene: .; abundance: .; v_gene: TRBV18; CDR3nt: TGTGCCAGCCTAAAGAGTGGGACCCAGTACTTC; CDR3aa: CASLKSGTQYF
j_gene: TRBJ2-5; d_gene: TRBD2; abundance: .; v_gene: TRBV4-3; CDR3nt: TGCGCCAGCAGCCAAGAGGGGCGGGAGGGAGAGACCCAGTACTTC; CDR3aa: CASSQEGREGETQYF
j_gene: TRBJ2-1; d_gene: TRBD2; abundance: .; v_gene: TRBV9; CDR3nt: TGTGCCAGCAGCGCCTTCCGGCTAGCGGGAGCCAATGAGCAGTTCTTC; CDR3aa: CASSAFRLAGANEQFF
j_gene: TRBJ2-3; d_gene: .; abundance: .; v_gene: TRBV6-1; CDR3nt: TGTGCCAGCATTGGCGGTATCACAGATACGCAGTATTTT; CDR3aa: CASIGGITDTQYF
j_gene: TRBJ2-7; d_gene: .; abundance: .; v_gene: TRBV19; CDR3nt: TGTGCCAGTAGCTGGGATTGGGGCAAGAAGTACTTC; CDR3aa: CASSWDWGKKYF
j_gene: TRBJ2-1; d_gene: .; abundance: .; v_gene: TRBV12-5; CDR3nt: TGTGCTAGTGGTCCGGACGGTTTAAAGTTCTTC; CDR3aa: CASGPDGLKFF
j_gene: TRBJ1-1; d_gene: .; abundance: .; v_gene: TRBV5-1; CDR3nt: TGCGCCAGCAGCTTGACAGGGCCAGGGAACACTGAAGCTTTCTTT; CDR3aa: CASSLTGPGNTEAFF
j_gene: TRBJ1-6; d_gene: .; abundance: .; v_gene: TRBV27; CDR3nt: TGTGCCAGCAGTTTTAGAGGGAATTCACCCCTCCACTTT; CDR3aa: CASSFRGNSPLHF
j_gene: TRBJ2-7; d_gene: .; abundance: .; v_gene: TRBV5-1; CDR3nt: TGCGCCAGCAGCTTGGGGCGTGACCCTCTTCTTCAGCAGTACTTC; CDR3aa: CASSLGRDPLLQQYF
j_gene: TRBJ2-2; d_gene: .; abundance: .; v_gene: TRBV28; CDR3nt: TGTGCCAGCAGGCCCGCTATAGTTGACGGGGAGCTGTTTTTT; CDR3aa: CASRPAIVDGELFF
j_gene: TRBJ2-7; d_gene: TRBD2; abundance: .; v_gene: TRBV7-2; CDR3nt: TGTGCCAGCAGCTCCGCGGGGGGGCCCTACGAGCAGTACTTC; CDR3aa: CASSSAGGPYEQYF
j_gene: TRBJ2-7; d_gene: .; abundance: .; v_gene: TRBV10-3; CDR3nt: TGTGCCATCAGTGAAAGTTCGACAGAGACCTACGAGCAGTACTTC; CDR3aa: CAISESSTETYEQYF
j_gene: TRBJ2-2; d_gene: .; abundance: .; v_gene: TRBV15; CDR3nt: TGTGCCACCAGCCGGATGGGGGGACTGAACACCGGGGAGCTGTTTTTT; CDR3aa: CATSRMGGLNTGELFF
j_gene: TRBJ2-1; d_gene: TRBD2; abundance: .; v_gene: TRBV7-2; CDR3nt: TGTGCCAGCAGCTTAGTTCGCGGGAGTGGAAATGAGCAGTTCTTC; CDR3aa: CASSLVRGSGNEQFF
j_gene: TRBJ2-7; d_gene: TRBD1; abundance: few; v_gene: TRBV19; CDR3nt: TGTGCCAGTAGTTTAGAAGCCCGGGACAGGTCCTACGAGCAGTACTTC; CDR3aa: CASSLEARDRSYEQYF
j_gene: TRBJ2-1; d_gene: .; abundance: .; v_gene: TRBV15; CDR3nt: TGTGCCACCCAAGGGGGGGCTGGGCGGAGCAATGAGCAGTTCTTC; CDR3aa: CATQGGAGRSNEQFF
j_gene: TRBJ2-5; d_gene: .; abundance: once; v_gene: TRBV25-1; CDR3nt: TGTGCCAGCAGTGGTGCAGGGCTCCAAGAGACCCAGTACTTC; CDR3aa: CASSGAGLQETQYF
j_gene: TRBJ2-1; d_gene: .; abundance: .; v_gene: TRBV7-3; CDR3nt: TGTGCCAGCAGCCCTCTGTCCCTAGCTAACTCCTACAATGAGCAGTTCTTC; CDR3aa: CASSPLSLANSYNEQFF
j_gene: TRBJ1-1; d_gene: .; abundance: .; v_gene: TRBV19; CDR3nt: TGTGCCTCCGATGGAGTTATATGGGGAGGGGTGACTGAAGCTTTCTTT; CDR3aa: CASDGVIWGGVTEAFF
j_gene: TRBJ2-7; d_gene: TRBD2; abundance: .; v_gene: TRBV9; CDR3nt: TGTGCCAGCAGCCCCACCCCGGGACTAGCCTACGAGCAGTACTTC; CDR3aa: CASSPTPGLAYEQYF
j_gene: TRBJ1-1; d_gene: TRBD1; abundance: .; v_gene: TRBV6-1; CDR3nt: TGTGCCAGCAGAGACAGGGCCGTCACTGAAGCTTTCTTT; CDR3aa: CASRDRAVTEAFF
j_gene: TRBJ2-7; d_gene: .; abundance: .; v_gene: TRBV4-1; CDR3nt: TGCGCCAGCAGCCCATATCCGAATTCTGCTCGAGGCTACGAGCAGTACTTC; CDR3aa: CASSPYPNSARGYEQYF
j_gene: TRBJ1-2; d_gene: .; abundance: .; v_gene: TRBV27; CDR3nt: TGTGCCAGCAGTTCGGGCAGCTTCTATGGCTACACCTTC; CDR3aa: CASSSGSFYGYTF
j_gene: TRBJ1-4; d_gene: .; abundance: .; v_gene: TRBV7-8; CDR3nt: TGTGCCAGCAGCTTAGAAAGGGTTGCCGAAAAACTGTTTTTT; CDR3aa: CASSLERVAEKLFF
j_gene: TRBJ2-7; d_gene: TRBD2; abundance: .; v_gene: TRBV27; CDR3nt: TGTGCCAGCAGTTTCACGACTAGCGGCTACGAGCAGTACTTC; CDR3aa: CASSFTTSGYEQYF
j_gene: TRBJ1-1; d_gene: .; abundance: few; v_gene: TRBV7-9; CDR3nt: TGTGCCAGCACCTCGAGCTGGAACACTGAAGCTTTCTTT; CDR3aa: CASTSSWNTEAFF
j_gene: TRBJ1-1; d_gene: .; abundance: few; v_gene: TRBV25-1; CDR3nt: TGTGCCAGCAGTGAGGAGGACTTCGAAGCTTTCTTT; CDR3aa: CASSEEDFEAFF
j_gene: TRBJ2-2; d_gene: TRBD1; abundance: .; v_gene: TRBV4-2; CDR3nt: TGTGCCAGCAGCCAAAGAAGGGGGCTCACCGGGGAGCTGTTTTTT; CDR3aa: CASSQRRGLTGELFF
j_gene: TRBJ1-1; d_gene: .; abundance: .; v_gene: TRBV9; CDR3nt: TGTGCCAGCAGCGTAGTACTTGGGGGCACTGAAGCTTTCTTT; CDR3aa: CASSVVLGGTEAFF
j_gene: TRBJ1-1; d_gene: TRBD1; abundance: .; v_gene: TRBV7-3; CDR3nt: TGTGCCAGCGGGTCACAGGGGGCTAGTGAAGCTTTCTTT; CDR3aa: CASGSQGASEAFF